This TCR beta chain stems from a study of T cell clones after liver transplantation. Study summary: Subjects received no induction therapy and standard immunosuppression until randomization at 12-24 months post-transplant.

The CDR3 runs 13 residues. CDR1 is SEHNR, CDR2 FQNEAQ, per germline (reference sequence). Trimming removed 6 bases from V and 7 bases from J, with 14 bases in between. In its sample, this clone was seen once. Its antigen is still unknown. Libraries were prepared by immunoSEQ multiplex PCR; TCRdb keeps only in-frame clonotypes and omits some of them. The sample has approximately 100,000 clones, roughly four fifths seen once. Study-wide points: Rather than being deleted, graft donor-reactive T cells may have moved into the graft.

The chain carries TRBV7-9 and TRBJ2-3, with D maybe TRBD1 (5 bases). This receptor was taken from a human patient who received a liver transplant. Some T cells may possibly be graft donor cells. The specimen was CD4+ T cells from blood, collected approximately 43 months after liver transplant. CDR3 in DNA: TGTGCCAGCAGTCGTCTAGGGGCCTATACGCAGTATTTT. Its translation: CASSRLGAYTQYF.